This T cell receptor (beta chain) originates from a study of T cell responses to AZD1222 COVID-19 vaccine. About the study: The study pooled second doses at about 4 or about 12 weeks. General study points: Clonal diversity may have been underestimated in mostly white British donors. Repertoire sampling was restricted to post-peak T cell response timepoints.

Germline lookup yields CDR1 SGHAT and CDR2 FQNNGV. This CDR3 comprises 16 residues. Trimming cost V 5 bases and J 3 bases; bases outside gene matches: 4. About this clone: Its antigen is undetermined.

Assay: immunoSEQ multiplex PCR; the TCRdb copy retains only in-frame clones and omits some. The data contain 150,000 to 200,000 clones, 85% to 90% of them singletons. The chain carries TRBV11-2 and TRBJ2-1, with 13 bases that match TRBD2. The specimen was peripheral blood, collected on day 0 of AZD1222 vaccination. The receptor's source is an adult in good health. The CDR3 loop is CASSRGLAGIYNEQFF. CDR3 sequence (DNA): TGTGCCAGCAGCCGGGGACTAGCGGGAATCTACAATGAGCAGTTCTTC.